A selection of T cell receptor beta chains follows, all from one sample in a study of tumor-infiltrating lymphocytes in primary liver carcinoma. MiXCR, run by TCRdb on the multiplex PCR reads, gives a single entry per CDR3 protein. The sample consists of about 120,000 distinct CDR3 sequences, approximately 71% of them appearing once. The sequenced sample consisted of tumor-adjacent normal liver tissue. These receptors originate from a woman aged 55 to 70 with primary liver carcinoma and hepatitis B virus infection. Both conserved end residues are part of each CDR3. The D gene is left open where the match is weak. Where a row states a size, it is once, few, many or the class of an expanded clone; other rows omit it.

d_call clone_size j_call v_call cdr3_nt cdr3_aa
TRBD2 many TRBJ2-7 TRBV5-4 TGTGCCAGCAGCTCCATGCTTTCCGGACTAGCGGGATCAACGTACGAGCAGTACTTC CASSSMLSGLAGSTYEQYF
NA NA TRBJ1-1 TRBV12-3/TRBV12-4 TGTGCCAGCAGTCTCCGACAGGTGCGGAGAACTGAAGCTTTCTTT CASSLRQVRRTEAFF
NA many TRBJ2-1 TRBV24-1 TGTGCCACCAGTGAAATCGGGAATGAGCAGTTCTTC CATSEIGNEQFF
NA NA TRBJ1-2 TRBV29-1 TGCAGCGTTGGAACCTATGATGATTCCTATGGCTACACCTTC CSVGTYDDSYGYTF
NA NA TRBJ2-1 TRBV7-9 TGTGCCAGCAACTTAGATTCGGGGTTCAATGAGCAGTTCTTC CASNLDSGFNEQFF
NA many TRBJ2-3 TRBV7-9 TGTGCCAGCAGCTTACCTGGGATGGCAGATACGCAGTATTTT CASSLPGMADTQYF
NA once TRBJ2-2 TRBV5-5 TGTACCAGCAGCTTGTTTGTGCAGGGTACCGGGGAGTTGTTTTTT CTSSLFVQGTGELFF
NA NA TRBJ2-6 TRBV9 TGTGCCAGCAGCGACCAACGGAGCTCCTCCTCTGCGGCTAACGTCCTGACTTTC CASSDQRSSSSAANVLTF
NA once TRBJ2-5 TRBV6-2/TRBV6-3 TGTGCCAACACGATATCCAGGACACCCCAAGAGACCCAGTACTTT CANTISRTPQETQYF
NA NA TRBJ2-3 TRBV5-6 TGTGACAGCAGCCTGTTAGGCACCTCTAGCACAGATACGCAGTATTTT CDSSLLGTSSTDTQYF
NA many TRBJ2-1 TRBV10-2 TGCGCCAGCAGTGACCTCCCCTTGAGGGAGCAGTTCTTC CASSDLPLREQFF
NA NA TRBJ2-1 TRBV11-1 TGTGCCAGCAGCTTATATCCCGGGAGTTTTTCCTACAATGAGCAATTCTTC CASSLYPGSFSYNEQFF
NA many TRBJ2-1 TRBV28 TGTGCCAGCAGTTCCCCTGGGCCCGTCAGTGAGCAGTTCTTC CASSSPGPVSEQFF
NA many TRBJ2-3 TRBV5-1 TGCGCCAGCAGCAACCAGGGGACAGATACGCAGTATTTT CASSNQGTDTQYF
NA NA TRBJ2-7 TRBV5-1 TGCGCCAGCAGCTTGGGGCGGACAGCCTACGAGCAGTACTTC CASSLGRTAYEQYF
TRBD1 NA TRBJ2-7 TRBV7-9 TGTGCCAGCTGCTTAGGGGGCAGCCGCGAGCGGTACTTC CASCLGGSRERYF
NA NA TRBJ2-2 TRBV20-1 TGCAGTGCTTCCGACAGCTACACCGGGGAGCTGTTTTTT CSASDSYTGELFF
NA NA TRBJ2-3 TRBV29-1 TGCAGCGTTGAGACTAGGGACCTGGGTAAAGATACGCAGTATTTT CSVETRDLGKDTQYF
NA NA TRBJ2-5 TRBV11-2 TGTGCCAGCAGCGAACAGGTTGGATTAACACTAGAGACCCAGTACTTC CASSEQVGLTLETQYF
NA many TRBJ2-7 TRBV7-9 TGTGCCAGCAGCTTAAGGGGGGGTCTCTACGAGCAGTACTTC CASSLRGGLYEQYF
NA once TRBJ2-4 TRBV7-9 TGTGTCAGCAGCTCGGGATGGGCCAAAAACATTCAGTACTTC CVSSSGWAKNIQYF
TRBD1 NA TRBJ2-3 TRBV11-3 TGTGTCAGTAGCCCCCGACAGGGGTCAAGCACAGATACGCAGTGTTTT CVSSPRQGSSTDTQCF
NA NA TRBJ2-1 TRBV30 TGTACCTGGAGTACGTCTAGGACTATCTACAATGAGCAGTTTTTC CTWSTSRTIYNEQFF
NA few TRBJ1-1 TRBV30 TGTGCCTGGAGTCAGCAGAACACTGAAGCTTTCTTT CAWSQQNTEAFF
NA NA TRBJ1-5 TRBV11-2 TGTGCCAGCAGCCTCGGCCCCGGGGGGAATCAGCCCCAGCATTTT CASSLGPGGNQPQHF
TRBD2 NA TRBJ2-7 TRBV29-1 TGCAGCGTGGCCGGGACTAGCGGGAGCTATGAGCACTACTTC CSVAGTSGSYEHYF
NA NA TRBJ2-7 TRBV29-1 TGCAGCGTCGTACACGGGTACTCCCACGAGCAGTACTTC CSVVHGYSHEQYF
NA NA TRBJ1-1 TRBV4-1 TGCGCCAGCAGCCCGAAACCCTCGAGGTATGCTGAAGCTTTCTTT CASSPKPSRYAEAFF
NA NA TRBJ2-3 TRBV24-1 TGTGCCACCAGTGGACGGACCCGCACAGATACGCAGTATTTT CATSGRTRTDTQYF
NA many TRBJ2-2 TRBV6-4 TGTGCCAGCAGTGACGGGACGGACACCGGGGAGCTGTTTTTT CASSDGTDTGELFF
NA once TRBJ2-3 TRBV11-2 TGTGTCAGCAGACTAGAGGCGAGAGGCGCAGATACGCAATATTTT CVSRLEARGADTQYF
TRBD1 NA TRBJ1-1 TRBV30 TGTGCCTGGAACTCCCGAGGGGGCCCTGAAGCTTTCTTT CAWNSRGGPEAFF
TRBD1 NA TRBJ1-5 TRBV28 TGTGTCAGCAGTGCCCTTAAGGGACAGGGCAATCAGCCCCAGCATTTT CVSSALKGQGNQPQHF
NA many TRBJ2-1 TRBV12-3/TRBV12-4 TGTGCCAGCACCATCACAGGGTCCCTTGTCAATGAGCAGTTCTTC CASTITGSLVNEQFF
NA NA TRBJ1-1 TRBV5-5 TGTGCCAGCTTGGTTGGTATGAACACTGAAGCTTTCTTT CASLVGMNTEAFF
NA few TRBJ2-3 TRBV27 TGTGCCAGCAGCTCATACGGTGATACGCAGTATTTT CASSSYGDTQYF
NA once TRBJ1-5 TRBV6-5 TGTGCCAGCAGCCAAAGAGAGGGGGGTCGTCAGCCCCAGCATTTT CASSQREGGRQPQHF
NA NA TRBJ1-1 TRBV6-6 TGTGCCAGTAGTCCGAGACTTGCGGGGAGAACTGAAGCTTTCTTT CASSPRLAGRTEAFF
NA NA TRBJ2-3 TRBV11-2 TGTGCCAGCAGCTCAATGCAGGAGGGCACAGATAGGCAGTATTTT CASSSMQEGTDRQYF
NA NA TRBJ2-1 TRBV7-3 TGTGCCAGCAGCCCCCCAGTAGTCAATGAGCAGTTCTTC CASSPPVVNEQFF
TRBD1 NA TRBJ2-5 TRBV11-1 TGTGCCAGCAGCTGGACAGGGGACACTGGGACCCAGTACTTC CASSWTGDTGTQYF
NA NA TRBJ2-1 TRBV4-1 TGCGCCAGCAACCAAGATTTTCACAATGAGCAATTCTTC CASNQDFHNEQFF
TRBD1 many TRBJ2-3 TRBV2 TGTGCCAGCGGCGGACAGGGAATAGATACGCAGTATTTT CASGGQGIDTQYF
TRBD2 NA TRBJ2-1 TRBV12-3/TRBV12-4 TGTGCCAGCAGTCTCGTAGCGGGAGTGGGCAATGAGCAGTTCTTC CASSLVAGVGNEQFF
NA many TRBJ1-5 TRBV12-3/TRBV12-4 TGTGCCAGCAGTTTCGGGGAAGGGAATCAGCCCCAGCATTTT CASSFGEGNQPQHF
TRBD1 NA TRBJ2-3 TRBV7-9 TGTGCCAGCAGCTTAGTACCGGGCGCCGTCGCCGTCCTGACCGGGACAGTGAACACAGGTACGCAGTATTTT CASSLVPGAVAVLTGTVNTGTQYF
TRBD2 few TRBJ2-5 TRBV7-9 TGTGCCAGCAGCTCCGGGACTAGCGGGAGATGGTCCCAAGAGACCCAGTACTTC CASSSGTSGRWSQETQYF
NA NA TRBJ1-2 TRBV11-1 TGTGCTAGCAGGCCCCCAGACAGTCTACGCTATGGCTACACCTTC CASRPPDSLRYGYTF
TRBD2 NA TRBJ2-1 TRBV6-2/TRBV6-3 TGTGCCAGCAGGGGGAGGGATGGCCTATACAATGAGCAGTTCTTC CASRGRDGLYNEQFF
NA many TRBJ2-1 TRBV2 TGTGCCAGCACCCAGGGGCGGGAGCAGTTCTTC CASTQGREQFF
NA NA TRBJ2-5 TRBV14 TGCAACACTACGAAGAGCAGTGGTGGAGCTTGGGAGACCCAGTACTTC CNTTKSSGGAWETQYF
NA NA TRBJ2-3 TRBV6-5 TGTGCCAGCAGTTACTCCGGAGGGAGTAGCGGTACAGATACGCAGTATTTT CASSYSGGSSGTDTQYF
NA NA TRBJ2-3 TRBV11-2 TGCGCAAGCAGCTTAGATCGAGAGACAGATACGCAGTGTTTT CASSLDRETDTQCF
NA many TRBJ2-3 TRBV12-3/TRBV12-4 TGTGCCAGCAGTTTAGATTTCGGGAGCACAGATACGCAGTATTTT CASSLDFGSTDTQYF
NA once TRBJ2-2 TRBV6-5 TGTGTCAGCAGAAGGGATGGTGTGGGCACCGGGGAGCTGTTTTTT CVSRRDGVGTGELFF
TRBD1 NA TRBJ2-7 TRBV28 TGTGCCTGCAGTCGCCGGGACAGCCCCTACGAGCAGTACTTC CACSRRDSPYEQYF
NA few TRBJ2-1 TRBV29-1 TGTATCGCAATCCATCGGGGGGCACTTAATGAGCAGTTCTTC CIAIHRGALNEQFF
NA NA TRBJ2-1 TRBV6-5 TGTGTCAGCAGCCACAGACTAGGCGGTGAGCAGTTCTTC CVSSHRLGGEQFF
TRBD2 many TRBJ2-7 TRBV29-1 TGCAGCGTTGAGGGACTAGCGGGAGAGTTATTCGAGCAGTACTTC CSVEGLAGELFEQYF